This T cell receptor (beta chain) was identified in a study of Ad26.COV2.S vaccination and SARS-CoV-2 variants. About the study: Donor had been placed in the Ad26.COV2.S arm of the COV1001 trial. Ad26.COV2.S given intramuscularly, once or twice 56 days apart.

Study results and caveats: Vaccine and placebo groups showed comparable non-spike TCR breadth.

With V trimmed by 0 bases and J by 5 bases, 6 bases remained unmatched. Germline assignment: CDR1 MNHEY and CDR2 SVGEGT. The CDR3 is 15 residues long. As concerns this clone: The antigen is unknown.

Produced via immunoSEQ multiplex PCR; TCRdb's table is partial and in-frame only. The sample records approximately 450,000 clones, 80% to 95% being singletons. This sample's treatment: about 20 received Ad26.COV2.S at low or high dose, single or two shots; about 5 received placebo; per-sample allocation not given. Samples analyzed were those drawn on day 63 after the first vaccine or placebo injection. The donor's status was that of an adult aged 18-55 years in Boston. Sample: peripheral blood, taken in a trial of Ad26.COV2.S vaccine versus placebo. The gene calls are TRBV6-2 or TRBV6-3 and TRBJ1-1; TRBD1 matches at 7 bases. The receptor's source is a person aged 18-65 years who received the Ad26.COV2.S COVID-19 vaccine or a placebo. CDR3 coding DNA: TGTGCCAGCAGTTACTCGGGGGACAGTTTTACTGAAGCTTTCTTT. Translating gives CASSYSGDSFTEAFF.